This T cell receptor beta chain was documented in a study of T cells in Graves' hyperthyroidism and ophthalmopathy. RNA transcripts gave rise to amplified TCR beta CDR3 regions. The HTBI primer set drove a first-round RT-PCR of the TCR CDR3. TCRdb fed the multiplex PCR reads into MiXCR, producing one record per CDR3 protein. The sample lists about 760,000 distinct CDR3 sequences, roughly 32% occurring once. Participants, patients aged 18 to 65, had newly diagnosed hyperthyroidism with a duration under 2 months. Germline-derived CDR1 and CDR2 are MNHEY and SVGAGI. The length of the CDR3 is 15 residues. The ends lost 6 bases at V and 3 bases at J; junction bases unmatched: 9. Study-wide points: It was a median approximately 6.9 months before onset that the model predicted ophthalmopathy. From stable hyperthyroidism, ophthalmopathy was separated by a 13 V-J model.

This clonotype was counted ten times or more. Its antigen is unidentified. This TCR came from a middle-aged woman with Graves' hyperthyroidism. Sequences were obtained from blood. The chain is built from TRBV6-5 and TRBJ2-5, with 8 bases matching TRBD1. CDR3 protein: CASSPISDREETQYF. CDR3 nucleotide sequence: TGTGCCAGCAGCCCCATCTCGGACAGGGAAGAGACCCAGTACTTC.